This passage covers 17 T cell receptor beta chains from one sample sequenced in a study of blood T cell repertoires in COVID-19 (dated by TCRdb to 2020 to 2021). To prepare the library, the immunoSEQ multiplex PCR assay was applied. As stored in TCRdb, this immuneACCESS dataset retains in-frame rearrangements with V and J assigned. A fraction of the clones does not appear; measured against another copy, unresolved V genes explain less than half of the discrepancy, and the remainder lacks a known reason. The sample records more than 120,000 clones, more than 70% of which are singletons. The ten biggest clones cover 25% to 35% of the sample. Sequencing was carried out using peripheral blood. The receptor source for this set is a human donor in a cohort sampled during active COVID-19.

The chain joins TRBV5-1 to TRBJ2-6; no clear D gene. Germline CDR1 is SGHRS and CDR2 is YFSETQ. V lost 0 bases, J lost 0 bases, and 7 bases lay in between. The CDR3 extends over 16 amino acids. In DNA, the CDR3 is TGCGCCAGCAGCTTGGCACAGAACTCTGGGGCCAACGTCCTGACTTTC. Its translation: CASSLAQNSGANVLTF.

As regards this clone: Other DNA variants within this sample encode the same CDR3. CDR3 nucleotides: TGTGCCAGCAGCGTAGGGGGAGGGAGCTACAATGAGCAGTTCTTC. This encodes CASSVGGGSYNEQFF. This chain links TRBV9 with TRBJ2-1; 7 bases fit TRBD2. Looked up from germline, CDR1 is SGDLS and CDR2 is YYNGEE. J gave up 3 bases and V 0 bases, and 3 bases lay outside the gene matches. The CDR3 runs 15 residues.

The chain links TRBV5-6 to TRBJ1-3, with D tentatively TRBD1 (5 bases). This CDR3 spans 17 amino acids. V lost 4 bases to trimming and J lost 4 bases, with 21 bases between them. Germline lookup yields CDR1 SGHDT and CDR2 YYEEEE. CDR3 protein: CASSRTYQGGKGNTIYF. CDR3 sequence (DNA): TGTGCCAGCAGCCGAACCTACCAGGGAGGTAAAGGAAACACCATATATTTT. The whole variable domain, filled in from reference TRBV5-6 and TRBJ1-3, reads DAGVTQSPTHLIKTRGQQVTLRCSPKSGHDTVSWYQQALGQGPQFIFQYYEEEERQRGNFPDRFSGHQFPNYSSELNVNALLLGDSALYLCASSRTYQGGKGNTIYFGEGSWLTVV.

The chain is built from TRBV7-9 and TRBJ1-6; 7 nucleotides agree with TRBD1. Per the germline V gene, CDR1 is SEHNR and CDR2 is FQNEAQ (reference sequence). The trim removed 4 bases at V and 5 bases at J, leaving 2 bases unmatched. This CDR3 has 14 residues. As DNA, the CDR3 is TGTGCCAGCAGCTCCGGACAGGATAATTCACCCCTCCACTTT. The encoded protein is CASSSGQDNSPLHF.

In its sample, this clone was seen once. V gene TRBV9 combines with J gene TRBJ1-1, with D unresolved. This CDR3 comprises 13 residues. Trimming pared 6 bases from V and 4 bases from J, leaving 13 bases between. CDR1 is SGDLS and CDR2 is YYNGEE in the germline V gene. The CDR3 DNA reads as TGTGCCAGCACGGCGGGAAGTTCCACTGAAGCTTTCTTT. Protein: CASTAGSSTEAFF.

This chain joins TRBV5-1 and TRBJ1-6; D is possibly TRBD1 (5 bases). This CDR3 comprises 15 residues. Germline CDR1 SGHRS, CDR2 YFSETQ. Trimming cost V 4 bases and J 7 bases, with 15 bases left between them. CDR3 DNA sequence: TGCGCCAGCAGCCCCGGACAAGCGGGGAATTCACCCCTCCACTTT. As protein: CASSPGQAGNSPLHF.

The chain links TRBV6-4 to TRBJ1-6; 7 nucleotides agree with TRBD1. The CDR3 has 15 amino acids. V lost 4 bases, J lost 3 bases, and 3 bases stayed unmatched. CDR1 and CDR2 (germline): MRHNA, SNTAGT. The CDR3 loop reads CASSARDSYNSPLHF. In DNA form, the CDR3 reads TGTGCCAGCAGTGCAAGGGACAGCTATAATTCACCCCTCCACTTT.

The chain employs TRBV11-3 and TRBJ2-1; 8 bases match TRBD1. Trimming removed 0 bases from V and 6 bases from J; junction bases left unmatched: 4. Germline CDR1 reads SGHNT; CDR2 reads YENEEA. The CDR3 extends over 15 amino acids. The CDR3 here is CASSLDGTGPNEQFF. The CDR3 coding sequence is TGTGCCAGCAGCTTAGACGGGACAGGACCCAATGAGCAGTTCTTC.

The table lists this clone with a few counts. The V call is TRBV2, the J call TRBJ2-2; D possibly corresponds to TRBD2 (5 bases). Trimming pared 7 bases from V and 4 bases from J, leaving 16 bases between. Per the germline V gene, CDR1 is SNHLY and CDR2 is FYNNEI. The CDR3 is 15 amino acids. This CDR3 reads CASKVGMGSTGELFF. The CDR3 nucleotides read TGTGCCAGCAAGGTCGGGATGGGTAGCACCGGGGAGCTGTTTTTT.

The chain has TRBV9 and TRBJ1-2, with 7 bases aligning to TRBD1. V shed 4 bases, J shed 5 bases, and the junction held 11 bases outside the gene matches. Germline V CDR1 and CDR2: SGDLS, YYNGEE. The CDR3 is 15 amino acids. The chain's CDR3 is CASSFSGTDLYGYTF. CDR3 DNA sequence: TGTGCCAGCAGCTTTTCCGGGACAGATCTATATGGCTACACCTTC. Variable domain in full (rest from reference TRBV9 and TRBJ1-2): DSGVTQTPKHLITATGQRVTLRCSPRSGDLSVYWYQQSLDQGLQFLIQYYNGEERAKGNILERFSAQQFPDLHSELNLSSLELGDSALYFCASSFSGTDLYGYTFGSGTRLTVV.

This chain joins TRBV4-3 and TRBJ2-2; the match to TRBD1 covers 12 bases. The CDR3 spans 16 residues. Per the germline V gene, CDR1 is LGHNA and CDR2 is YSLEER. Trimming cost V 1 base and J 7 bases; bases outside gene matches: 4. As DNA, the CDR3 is TGCGCCAGCAGCCAAGGGGACAGGGGGCGATTCGGGGAGCTGTTTTTT. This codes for CASSQGDRGRFGELFF.

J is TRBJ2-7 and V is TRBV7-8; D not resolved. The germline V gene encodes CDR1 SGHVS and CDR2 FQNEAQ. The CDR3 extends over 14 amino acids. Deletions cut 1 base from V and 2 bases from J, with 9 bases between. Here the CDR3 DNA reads TGTGCCAGCAGCTTAGGAGCTGCGCCCTACGAGCAGTACTTC. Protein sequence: CASSLGAAPYEQYF.

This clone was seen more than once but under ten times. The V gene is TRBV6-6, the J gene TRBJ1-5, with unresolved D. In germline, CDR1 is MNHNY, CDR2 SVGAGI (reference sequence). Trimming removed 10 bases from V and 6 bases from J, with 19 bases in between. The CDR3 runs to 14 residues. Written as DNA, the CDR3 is TGTGCCACCAGCAAGGTGGGCAGTGCTCAGCCCCAGCATTTT. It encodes CATSKVGSAQPQHF.

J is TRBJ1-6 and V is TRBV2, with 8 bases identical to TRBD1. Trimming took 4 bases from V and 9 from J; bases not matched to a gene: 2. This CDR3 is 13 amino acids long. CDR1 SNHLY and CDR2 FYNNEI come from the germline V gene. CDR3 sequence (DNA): TGTGCCAGCAGTGGACAGGGGAGTTCACCCCTCCACTTT. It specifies CASSGQGSSPLHF.

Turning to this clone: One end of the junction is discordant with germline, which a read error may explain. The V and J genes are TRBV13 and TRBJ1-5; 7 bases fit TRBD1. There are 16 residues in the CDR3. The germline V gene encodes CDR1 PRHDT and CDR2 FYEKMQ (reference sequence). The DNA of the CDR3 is TGTGCCAGCAGCATAGGTCCCCCAGGGGGAGCGTTGCCCCAGCATTTT. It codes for CASSIGPPGGALPQHF. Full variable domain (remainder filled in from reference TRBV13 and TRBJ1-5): AAGVIQSPRHLIKEKRETATLKCYPIPRHDTVYWYQQGPGQDPQFLISFYEKMQSDKGSIPDRFSAQQFSDYHSELNMSSLELGDSALYFCASSIGPPGGALPQHFGDGTRLSIL.

The CDR3 nucleotides are TGTGCCAGCAGCCAAGTTGCGGGCGGCTCCTACGAGCAGTACTTC. Translated: CASSQVAGGSYEQYF. This chain links TRBV3-1 (or the pseudogene TRBV3-2) with TRBJ2-7, with D tentatively TRBD2 (5 bases). Trimming stripped 1 base from V and 0 bases from J, with 10 bases between. CDR3 size: 15 residues. The germline V gene encodes CDR1 LGHDT and CDR2 YNNKEL (reference sequence).

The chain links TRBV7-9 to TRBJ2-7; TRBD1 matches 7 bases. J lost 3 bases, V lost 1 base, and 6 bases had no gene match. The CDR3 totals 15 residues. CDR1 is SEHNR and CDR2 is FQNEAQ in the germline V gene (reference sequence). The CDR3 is CASSLEAGGFYEQYF. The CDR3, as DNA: TGTGCCAGCAGCTTAGAAGCAGGGGGTTTCTACGAGCAGTACTTC.